The 27 T cell receptor beta chains below come from one sample, sequenced in a study of OX40 agonist ivuxolimab in advanced cancers. Library construction relied on the immunoSEQ multiplex PCR assay. Held by TCRdb, this immuneACCESS table contains in-frame sequences only and omits some clones. Under half of the omission traces to an unresolved V gene where checked; the cause of the rest is unknown. This sample gives roughly 100,000 clones in total; about 96% of them show up just once. Of the sample, just over 2% is held by the ten largest clones. Sequencing was performed on CD4+ or CD8+ T cells sorted from blood, taken in a trial of the OX40 agonist ivuxolimab. These receptors all come from an adult with an advanced solid tumor such as melanoma, head and neck, liver or kidney cancer.

The chain combines TRBV2 with TRBJ2-7; 7 bases fit TRBD2. CDR3 length equals 17 residues. V was clipped by 2 bases and J by 4 bases; unmatched bases: 14. The V gene's germline CDR1 is SNHLY and CDR2 FYNNEI. In nucleotides, the CDR3 is TGTGCCAGCAGTGAAACCCCGGGGAGCGGGGCATCATACGAGCAGTACTTC. Translating gives CASSETPGSGASYEQYF.

This chain joins TRBV28 and TRBJ2-2, with D perhaps matching TRBD2 (6 bases). This CDR3 spans 15 amino acids. V dropped 3 bases and J dropped 0 bases, with 8 bases sitting between them. Per the germline V gene, CDR1 is MDHEN and CDR2 is SYDVKM. The CDR3 nucleotides read TGTGCCAGCAGTTTTCGGGGGACGAACACCGGGGAGCTGTTTTTT. Residues: CASSFRGTNTGELFF.

The chain recombines TRBV21-1 with TRBJ2-1; TRBD2 is taken as the D call from the table, unchecked against the DNA. TRBV21-1 is a documented pseudogene. This CDR3 region has 16 residues. The CDR3 loop is CASSGPLREGCNEQFF. CDR3 nucleotide sequence: TGTGCCAGCAGCGGGCCTCTGCGGGAGGGCTGCAATGAGCAGTTCTTC.

The chain is built from TRBV10-1 and TRBJ2-1; no firm D call. Germline CDR1 is WNHNN and CDR2 is SYGVQD (reference sequence). Trimming left V 3 bases short and J 0 bases short, with 9 bases between. The CDR3 runs 15 residues. The CDR3 loop is CASSEVDASYNEQFF. In DNA, the CDR3 is TGCGCCAGCAGTGAAGTAGACGCCTCCTACAATGAGCAGTTCTTC.

Concerning this clone: Other DNA variants within this sample encode the same CDR3. The chain joins TRBV7-3 to TRBJ2-2; a possible D gene is TRBD2 (7 bases). Germline CDR1 SGHTA, CDR2 FQGTGA. The V end was cut by 2 bases, the J end by 6 bases, with 19 bases between. The CDR3 length is 17 residues. The CDR3 DNA reads as TGTGCCAGCAGCTTAGGGGTGGGGGCGGGAGACGCCGGGGAGCTGTTTTTT. Residues: CASSLGVGAGDAGELFF.

The chain recombines TRBV28 with TRBJ1-1; 7 bases are a match to TRBD1. V was clipped by 5 bases and J by 3 bases; unmatched bases: 6. CDR3 length: 14 amino acids. CDR1 MDHEN and CDR2 SYDVKM come from the germline V gene. Here the CDR3 DNA reads TGTGCCAGCAGTGTAAATACAGGGGACACTGAAGCTTTCTTT. Its translation: CASSVNTGDTEAFF.

This chain connects TRBV27 to TRBJ2-3; 7 nucleotides agree with TRBD1. The CDR3 length is 14 residues. CDR1 is MNHEY and CDR2 is SMNVEV in the germline V gene (reference sequence). Losses at the gene ends were 4 bases for V and 5 bases for J; bases not matched to a gene: 6. CDR3 sequence (DNA): TGTGCCAGCAGTTCGGGACAGCGAAGAGATACGCAGTATTTT. This translates into CASSSGQRRDTQYF.

The chain combines TRBV7-2 with TRBJ1-1; no firm D call. The CDR3 consists of 13 residues. Germline CDR1 reads SGHTA; CDR2 reads FQGNSA. Trimming cost V 1 base and J 5 bases, with 8 bases left between them. CDR3 sequence: CASSLDGPTEAFF. CDR3 nucleotides: TGTGCCAGCAGCTTAGACGGCCCGACTGAAGCTTTCTTT.

The rearrangement links TRBV30 to TRBJ1-3; no firm D call. The CDR3 spans 17 residues. V was trimmed by 4 bases and J by 0 bases, leaving 19 bases between them. The V gene's germline CDR1 is GTSNPN and CDR2 SVGIG (reference sequence). CDR3: CAWNNWTSYYSGNTIYF. The CDR3 nucleotides read TGTGCCTGGAACAATTGGACTTCTTATTACTCTGGAAACACCATATATTTT.

The V call is TRBV29-1, the J call TRBJ1-5, with a weak D call TRBD1 (5 bases). The CDR3 covers 19 residues. CDR1 is SQVTM, CDR2 ANQGSEA, per germline. Trimming took off 2 bases at V and 0 bases at J, with 23 bases between the two ends. CDR3 nucleotide sequence: TGCAGCGTTGAAATCACCCGGGGACCCATTACAGATAGCAATCAGCCCCAGCATTTT. It encodes CSVEITRGPITDSNQPQHF.

The chain recombines TRBV4-2 with TRBJ1-1, with D perhaps matching TRBD1 (6 bases). Germline V gene sequence: CDR1 LGHNA, CDR2 YNFKEQ. CDR3 length: 17 residues. Trimming took off 4 bases at V and 6 bases at J, with 24 bases between the two ends. DNA of the CDR3: TGTGCCAGCAGCCCGGAGGACAGTGGAAGCCTTTGGGCTGAAGCTTTCTTT. It encodes CASSPEDSGSLWAEAFF.

The V gene is TRBV27, the J gene TRBJ2-2, with a weak D call TRBD1 (6 bases). V lost 4 bases to trimming and J lost 2 bases, with 8 bases between them. Germline loops: CDR1 MNHEY, CDR2 SMNVEV (reference sequence). The CDR3 extends over 14 amino acids. CDR3 DNA: TGTGCCAGCAGTTGGGACATAAACACCGGGGAGCTGTTTTTT. Translated: CASSWDINTGELFF.

The chain combines TRBV13 with TRBJ2-5; the match to TRBD2 covers 10 bases. From germline, CDR1 is PRHDT and CDR2 FYEKMQ (reference sequence). V was clipped by 0 bases and J by 5 bases; unmatched bases: 3. This CDR3 is 15 amino acids long. CDR3 coding DNA: TGTGCCAGCAGCTTAGGACTAGCGGGGACGGAGACCCAGTACTTC. Its translation is CASSLGLAGTETQYF.

The chain employs TRBV7-6 and TRBJ2-6, with D maybe TRBD2 (5 bases). The ends were cut back, 5 bases at V and 0 bases at J, with 11 bases in the middle. The CDR3 covers 16 residues. Germline-derived CDR1 and CDR2 are SGHVS and FNYEAQ. The CDR3 sequence is CASSISAYSGANVLTF. The CDR3 DNA is TGTGCCAGCAGCATTAGCGCCTACTCTGGGGCCAACGTCCTGACTTTC. Full variable domain (missing parts from reference TRBV7-6 and TRBJ2-6): GAGVSQSPRYKVTKRGQDVALRCDPISGHVSLYWYRQALGQGPEFLTYFNYEAQQDKSGLPNDRFSAERPEGSISTLTIQRTEQRDSAMYRCASSISAYSGANVLTFGAGSRLTVL.

The chain has TRBV6-5 and TRBJ1-5; the D gene is possibly TRBD1 (5 bases). Germline V lookup: CDR1 MNHEY, CDR2 SVGAGI. The CDR3 spans 15 residues. The V and J ends lost 6 bases and 4 bases respectively, with 16 bases between them. The CDR3, as DNA: TGTGCCAGCAGCCCCCGGGGGGTTGGAAATCAGCCCCAGCATTTT. This translates into CASSPRGVGNQPQHF.

The chain employs TRBV10-1 and TRBJ2-7, with D perhaps matching TRBD1 (5 bases). The length of the CDR3 is 15 residues. Germline V gene sequence: CDR1 WNHNN, CDR2 SYGVQD (reference sequence). V lost 0 bases to trimming and J lost 2 bases, with 11 bases between them. The CDR3 DNA sequence: TGCGCCAGCAGTGAGTCTAGAGACAGTCCCTACGAGCAGTACTTC. It translates to CASSESRDSPYEQYF.

The chain recombines TRBV5-1 with TRBJ2-3; D gene ambiguous. CDR1 SGHRS and CDR2 YFSETQ come from the germline V gene. CDR3 length: 13 residues. V shed 4 bases and J shed 6 bases, with 12 bases lying between them. The CDR3, as DNA: TGCGCCAGCAGCGATATTACCCCCGATACGCAGTATTTT. Encoded protein: CASSDITPDTQYF.

The rearrangement uses TRBV28 and TRBJ2-2; no firm D call. Trimming shortened V by 9 bases and J by 2 bases, and 13 bases separated the two germline ends. The CDR3 extends over 14 amino acids. Germline CDR1 reads MDHEN; CDR2 reads SYDVKM. The CDR3 coding sequence is TGTGCCAGTCAGGAGCCCCTAAACACCGGGGAGCTGTTTTTT. This translates into CASQEPLNTGELFF. Based on the CDR3 plus reference TRBV28 and TRBJ2-2, the full variable domain is DVKVTQSSRYLVKRTGEKVFLECVQDMDHENMFWYRQDPGLGLRLIYFSYDVKMKEKGDIPEGYSVSREKKERFSLILESASTNQTSMYLCASQEPLNTGELFFGEGSRLTVL.

The rearrangement uses TRBV14 and TRBJ1-1, with D perhaps matching TRBD1 (6 bases). CDR3 length: 15 amino acids. Germline CDR1 and CDR2: SGHDN and FVKESK. Trimming pared 3 bases from V and 1 base from J, leaving 12 bases between. The CDR3 region is CASSHVGGANTEAFF. CDR3 sequence (DNA): TGTGCCAGCAGCCACGTGGGGGGGGCGAACACTGAAGCTTTCTTT.

The genes are TRBV16 and TRBJ2-5, with D perhaps matching TRBD1 or TRBD2 (5 bases each). In germline, CDR1 is KGHSY, CDR2 FQNENV. The CDR3 is 15 residues long. Trimming pared 4 bases from V and 4 bases from J, leaving 16 bases between. The CDR3 loop is CASSPGTLGGETQYF. The CDR3 DNA sequence: TGTGCCAGCAGCCCCGGGACCTTGGGCGGAGAGACCCAGTACTTC.

V is TRBV6-5 and J is TRBJ2-5; D may correspond to TRBD1 or TRBD2 (5 bases each). Germline V lookup: CDR1 MNHEY, CDR2 SVGAGI. Trimming stripped 6 bases from V and 4 bases from J, with 15 bases between. The CDR3 is 14 amino acids. In DNA form, the CDR3 reads TGTGCCAGCAGGCCTCTGGGGGATAGAGAGACCCAGTACTTC. It is translated as CASRPLGDRETQYF.

The chain joins TRBV4-3 to TRBJ1-1; the D gene is possibly TRBD1 (5 bases). The CDR3 consists of 15 residues. Germline CDR1 and CDR2: LGHNA and YSLEER. The ends were cut back, 1 base at V and 1 base at J, with 10 bases in the middle. The CDR3, as DNA: TGCGCCAGCAGCCAAGGGTACGGGGCGAACACTGAAGCTTTCTTT. This translates into CASSQGYGANTEAFF.

The genes are TRBV28 and TRBJ1-5; 11 bases map to TRBD1. CDR1 and CDR2 (germline): MDHEN, SYDVKM. This CDR3 is built from 15 residues. Trimming took 5 bases from V and 6 from J; bases not matched to a gene: 6. The CDR3 here is CASSLGTGGVQPQHF. Written as DNA, the CDR3 is TGTGCCAGCAGTCTAGGGACAGGGGGAGTTCAGCCCCAGCATTTT.

The chain recombines TRBV2 with TRBJ1-5, with D possibly TRBD1 on 5 matching bases. CDR3 length: 16 residues. The germline gives CDR1 SNHLY, CDR2 FYNNEI. V shed 0 bases and J shed 5 bases, with 14 bases lying between them. As DNA, the CDR3 is TGTGCCAGCAGTGAAGCGCGGCAGGGTCGGCATCAGCCCCAGCATTTT. Its translation is CASSEARQGRHQPQHF.

In DNA form, the CDR3 reads TGTGCCAGCTCACCCGGAGGTCTCGAGGGCTACACCTTC. Amino acids: CASSPGGLEGYTF. The chain employs TRBV18 and TRBJ1-2; D is uncertain. The CDR3 spans 13 residues. CDR1 KGHSH and CDR2 LQKENI come from the germline V gene. The germline V and J ends were trimmed by 3 bases and 8 bases, with 13 bases remaining between them.

The J gene is TRBJ2-7, the V gene TRBV19; weak D call: TRBD2 (5 bases). This CDR3 has 15 residues. Germline V CDR1 and CDR2: LNHDA, SQIVND (reference sequence). V was trimmed by 7 bases and J by 0 bases, leaving 16 bases between them. CDR3 sequence: CASTPHLDYSYEQYF. Written as DNA, the CDR3 is TGTGCCAGTACCCCTCATTTAGACTACTCCTACGAGCAGTACTTC.

The chain joins TRBV2 to TRBJ2-1; the match to TRBD2 covers 14 bases. The CDR3 contains 16 residues. The germline gives CDR1 SNHLY, CDR2 FYNNEI. V dropped 10 bases and J dropped 0; count of bases not matched to a gene: 5. CDR3 amino acids: CATGTSGSGSYNEQFF. CDR3 nucleotide sequence: TGTGCCACTGGGACTAGCGGGAGTGGCTCCTACAATGAGCAGTTCTTC.